The rows below give T cell receptor beta chains drawn from one sample of a study of shared clonotypes between healthy human individuals. The repertoire was sequenced with immunoSEQ multiplex PCR; TCRdb's copy has only in-frame clones and lacks some. The data hold around 2,000,000 clones, with 85% to 95% observed a single time. The specimen was naive CD4+ T cells sorted from blood. The receptors originated from a man aged 18 to 29 in good health. The CDR3 runs from the conserved cysteine through the conserved F or W. The order of the fields is J gene, V gene, D gene, clone size, CDR3 DNA, CDR3 protein. A D gene is named only where the DNA matches it firmly. Only some rows state a clone size, as once, few, many or a class for expanded clones.

J gene: TRBJ1-2
V gene: TRBV6-5
D gene: TRBD1
clone size: .
CDR3 DNA: TGTGCCAGCAGTCGACAGGGACACGGCTACACCTTC
CDR3 protein: CASSRQGHGYTF

J gene: TRBJ2-7
V gene: TRBV30
D gene: .
clone size: .
CDR3 DNA: TGTGCCTGGAGTGAGTTTATCCGACGCTACGAGCAGTACTTC
CDR3 protein: CAWSEFIRRYEQYF

J gene: TRBJ2-7
V gene: TRBV6-6
D gene: TRBD1
clone size: .
CDR3 DNA: TGTGCCAGCAGTTACCCTAACAGGGGCGGTGCCGAGCAGTACTTC
CDR3 protein: CASSYPNRGGAEQYF

J gene: TRBJ2-7
V gene: TRBV6-1
D gene: .
clone size: .
CDR3 DNA: TGTGCCAGCAGTGATACAGGTTCCCCCCCGTACGAGCAGTACTTC
CDR3 protein: CASSDTGSPPYEQYF

J gene: TRBJ2-3
V gene: TRBV5-1
D gene: .
clone size: once
CDR3 DNA: TGCGCCAGCAGCTTGGAAAGGACTACTCCAGATACGCAGTATTTT
CDR3 protein: CASSLERTTPDTQYF

J gene: TRBJ2-2
V gene: TRBV18
D gene: .
clone size: .
CDR3 DNA: TGTGCCAGCTTGGAGGGGTTGAACACCGGGGAGCTGTTTTTT
CDR3 protein: CASLEGLNTGELFF

J gene: TRBJ1-6
V gene: TRBV5-4
D gene: TRBD1
clone size: .
CDR3 DNA: TGTGCCAGCAGCACCCGGACAGGGCCCTATAATTCACCCCTCCACTTT
CDR3 protein: CASSTRTGPYNSPLHF

J gene: TRBJ2-5
V gene: TRBV18
D gene: .
clone size: .
CDR3 DNA: TGTGCCAGCTCACCTATAGACGGGCAAGAGACCCAGTACTTC
CDR3 protein: CASSPIDGQETQYF

J gene: TRBJ2-7
V gene: TRBV5-6
D gene: .
clone size: .
CDR3 DNA: TGTGCCAGCAGCCTGGGACGGGGCCGTTACGAGCAGTACTTC
CDR3 protein: CASSLGRGRYEQYF

J gene: TRBJ1-3
V gene: TRBV19
D gene: .
clone size: .
CDR3 DNA: TGTGCCACCGCCCGGGAAGGGTCTTCTGGAAACACCATATATTTT
CDR3 protein: CATAREGSSGNTIYF

J gene: TRBJ1-5
V gene: TRBV10-3
D gene: .
clone size: once
CDR3 DNA: TGTGCCATCAGTGCTTGGGGGGCTAGCAATCAGCCCCAGCATTTT
CDR3 protein: CAISAWGASNQPQHF

J gene: TRBJ2-2
V gene: TRBV10-3
D gene: .
clone size: .
CDR3 DNA: TGTGCCATAACACGGGACCAAGGGCCCGGGGAGCTGTTTTTT
CDR3 protein: CAITRDQGPGELFF

J gene: TRBJ1-5
V gene: TRBV15
D gene: TRBD1
clone size: .
CDR3 DNA: TGTGCCACCAGCCAACGGACAGGGGGAATTTTTCAGCCCCAGCATTTT
CDR3 protein: CATSQRTGGIFQPQHF

J gene: TRBJ1-3
V gene: TRBV5-1
D gene: .
clone size: .
CDR3 DNA: TGCGCCAGCAGCATGGACTCTGGAAACACCATATATTTT
CDR3 protein: CASSMDSGNTIYF

J gene: TRBJ2-1
V gene: TRBV19
D gene: .
clone size: .
CDR3 DNA: TGTGCCAGTAGTATAGATCTTCTAGCGCCGTACAATGAGCAGTTCTTC
CDR3 protein: CASSIDLLAPYNEQFF

J gene: TRBJ2-2
V gene: TRBV19
D gene: .
clone size: .
CDR3 DNA: TGTGCCAGTAGTATGTGGACGGACACCGGGGAGCTGTTTTTT
CDR3 protein: CASSMWTDTGELFF

J gene: TRBJ2-2
V gene: TRBV5-6
D gene: TRBD2
clone size: .
CDR3 DNA: TGTGCCAGCAGCCGGACTAGCAAGAGATGGGCCGGGGAGCTGTTTTTT
CDR3 protein: CASSRTSKRWAGELFF

J gene: TRBJ1-5
V gene: TRBV6-1
D gene: TRBD1
clone size: once
CDR3 DNA: TGTGCAGTTGATGCAGGGACAGTTGGCAATCAGCCCCAGCATTTT
CDR3 protein: CAVDAGTVGNQPQHF

J gene: TRBJ2-7
V gene: TRBV30
D gene: .
clone size: .
CDR3 DNA: TGTGCCTGGAGCCCCCGGGACCTGGTGCAGTACTTC
CDR3 protein: CAWSPRDLVQYF

J gene: TRBJ2-5
V gene: TRBV6-6
D gene: .
clone size: .
CDR3 DNA: TGTGCCAGCCGAGTGGAGACCCAGTACTTC
CDR3 protein: CASRVETQYF

J gene: TRBJ2-7
V gene: TRBV11-2
D gene: .
clone size: .
CDR3 DNA: TGTGCCAGCAGCTTAGAGAGCGAATCCTACGAGCAGTACTTC
CDR3 protein: CASSLESESYEQYF

J gene: TRBJ1-4
V gene: TRBV5-6
D gene: .
clone size: .
CDR3 DNA: TGTGCCAGCAGCTTGGGACACAATGAAAAACTGTTTTTT
CDR3 protein: CASSLGHNEKLFF